Reported below is one TCR beta chain. This clone is a singleton in its sample. Its recognized antigen is unknown. The input lacks base qualities; no much larger clone sits a single base away. Other nucleotide sequences in the sample specify the same CDR3. This sample is part of a study of shared clonotypes between healthy human individuals (dated by TCRdb to the early 2020s). Broadly, across the study: The cohort comprised a couple of women and a few men aged 18 to 49 years. For each donor, CD4 naive and CD4 memory were each run on three plates, CD8 naive on two plates, and CD8 memory on one plate. Blood TCR repertoires of roughly five healthy adults were deeply sequenced to estimate repertoire size and the extent of clonotype sharing between individuals. Libraries were prepared and TCR repertoires were sequenced by different laboratories using diverse techniques, in order to increase sequencing depth and limit assay-specific biases. Leukapheresis yielded between about 0.94 and 9.5 billion PBMCs per donor.

Using the deep immunoSEQ assay, multiplex PCR amplified TCR CDR3 regions from genomic DNA. For each cell subset, the extracted genomic DNA was distributed evenly across all wells of several immunoSEQ 96-well plates, and each plate served as one replicate. Each replicate PCR for sorted subsets received around 200 ng genomic DNA, equal to about 30,000 T cell genomes. Purified libraries were quantified with a Qubit 3.0 fluorometer, sized on a Bioanalyzer 2100, and re-quantified with the KAPA Library Quantification kit. Every immunoSEQ 96-well plate was sequenced on a dedicated single-read 150-cycle Illumina NextSeq 550 flow cell. Per the original workflow: The immunoSEQ output contained only junctional sequences without quality scores, so filtering could not match that applied to full-length reads. To assign V/J genes and CDR3, sequences were annotated using PyIR, a Python wrapper for IgBLAST v1.9, with IMGT germline references. Reads were removed for weak V/J assignments (E-value above 1e-6), missing CDR3, stop codons, out-of-frame junctions, or ambiguous translated residues. A V3J clonotype was defined by an identical inferred V gene, J gene, and CDR3 amino acid sequence. Percentage overlap between repertoires was computed as shared unique clonotypes divided by the size of the smaller repertoire. RTK rarefaction, the Chao1 estimator, and Recon v2.1 estimates of unobserved clonotypes were used to assess repertoire richness. Generation probabilities for all TCRbeta clonotypes obtained by the gDNA method from a few donors were computed using OLGA. Entries here come from immuneACCESS through TCRdb and include only in-frame sequences with V and J called. Some clones fail to appear in such tables; in the studies checked, an unresolved V gene covers under half of the shortfall, and the cause of the remainder is unknown. The V and J calls and the clone size are those of that table, but D and trimming were determined from the DNA. For this sample there are over a million clones; 95% to 97% appear just once. In total, the top ten clones hold approximately 1.1% of the sample.

The donors were healthy, HIV-negative adults who had no recently reported acute infections or vaccinations. Only Caucasian adults living in Nashville, Tennessee, USA were represented among the donors. CD4+ T cells were enriched by magnetic negative selection; naive cells were then positively selected on CD45RA, and the negative fraction formed the memory subset. Blood was obtained by leukapheresis, after which PBMCs were separated by Ficoll-Histopaque density gradient centrifugation and cryopreserved in liquid nitrogen vapor phase. Analytical flow cytometry was used to check the purity and quantity of each magnetically sorted T cell population. From each sorted fraction, genomic DNA was isolated and quantified by UV absorbance on a Nanodrop 2000c. Summary of the overall study and its limitations: Rarefaction of sorted-subset datasets indicated incomplete sequencing despite the large sequencing depth. Roughly 5.2% of naive CD4, 3.5% of naive CD8, 2% to 2.5% of memory CD4, and 0.4% of memory CD8 clonotypes were shared across a few donors. Higher generation probabilities were observed for clonotypes shared by all four sorted-subset donors than for non-shared clonotypes. Sampling was restricted to blood, and TCR repertoires in tissues likely differ from the TCR repertoires found in blood. Larger estimated clonotype richness was generally found for naive subsets than for memory subsets. Pairwise subsampling led to the expectation that sequencing depth would affect the degree of clonotype sharing among donors. The genetic and exposure-history diversity represented was limited by the small number of donors.

Material: naive CD4+ T cells sorted from blood. Reading the label with the study, this specimen's cell subset or site is: CD45RA+ positively selected. The TCR originated in a man between 25 and 39 years old in good health.

For the CDR3, the sequence is CASSSRNTGELFF. The sequence in DNA is TGTGCCAGTAGTAGTCGAAACACCGGGGAGCTGTTTTTT. The rearrangement joined TRBV19 to TRBJ2-2; a confident D gene designation cannot be given. The germline V gene encodes CDR1 LNHDA and CDR2 SQIVND (reference sequence). Cut back by 4 bases and 2 bases, the V and J ends lie 5 bases apart. CDR3 length: 13 amino acids, cysteine to phenylalanine. The DNA shown is the 39-base CDR3, in frame from base 1.